The 32 T cell receptor beta chains given below trace back to one sample, sequenced in a study of Graves' ophthalmopathy and Graves' hyperthyroidism. Amplifying from RNA transcripts, the study obtained TCR beta CDR3 regions. HTBI primers were used in a first-round RT-PCR, which preceded a second-round multiplex PCR. TCRdb redid the calling of the multiplex PCR reads with MiXCR, one entry per CDR3 protein. The sample includes around 470,000 distinct CDR3 sequences, 13% to 15% of them seen just once. The sequenced sample was blood. The receptors were sampled from a woman aged 25 to 39 with Graves' ophthalmopathy.

This clonotype was picked up a small number of times. The rearrangement links TRBV5-1 to TRBJ2-5; TRBD1 agrees at 8 bases. This CDR3 has 14 amino acids. With V trimmed by 3 bases and J by 5 bases, 6 bases remained unmatched. Germline V gene data show CDR1 as SGHRS and CDR2 as YFSETQ. The CDR3 DNA is TGCGCCAGCAGCTCGGACAGGGTTGGTGAGACCCAGTACTTC. Translation: CASSSDRVGETQYF.

This clonotype came up many times. This sequence joins TRBV2 and TRBJ2-2, with 8 bases identical to TRBD2. The CDR3 extends over 14 amino acids. Germline assignment: CDR1 SNHLY and CDR2 FYNNEI. The ends lost 4 bases at V and 7 bases at J; junction bases unmatched: 5. CDR3 DNA sequence: TGTGCCAGCAGTGCGACTAGCGCACGCGGGGAGCTGTTTTTT. Protein: CASSATSARGELFF.

This clonotype occurred many times. The DNA for the CDR3 is TGCAGCGTTGGGCTTTCCTACGAGCAGTACTTC. Encoded protein: CSVGLSYEQYF. The chain recombines TRBV29-1 with TRBJ2-7; no clear D gene. The length of the CDR3 is 11 residues. V lost 4 bases and J lost 1, with 5 bases in between. In germline, CDR1 is SQVTM, CDR2 ANQGSEA.

This clonotype was detected ten times or more. The chain links TRBV20-1 to TRBJ2-2; tentative D call: TRBD2 (5 bases). The ends were cut back, 3 bases at V and 0 bases at J, with 5 bases in the middle. The CDR3 spans 13 residues. In germline, CDR1 is DFQATT, CDR2 SNEGSKA (reference sequence). The CDR3 loop is CSASGTNTGELFF. CDR3 in DNA: TGCAGTGCTAGCGGGACGAACACCGGGGAGCTGTTTTTT.

In this sample, this clonotype turned up many times. V usage is TRBV6-4 and J usage is TRBJ2-2; 10 nucleotides agree with TRBD2. The J segment lost 4 bases and the V segment lost 0 bases, leaving 5 bases of the junction unmatched. The germline V gene has CDR1 MRHNA and CDR2 SNTAGT. The CDR3 is 17 amino acids. Written as DNA, the CDR3 is TGTGCCAGCAGTGACTCATCAGCGGGAGGGGTCACCGGGGAGCTGTTTTTT. This sequence encodes CASSDSSAGGVTGELFF.

There are a few counts of this clonotype. The chain combines TRBV20-1 with TRBJ1-2; 8 positions agree with TRBD1. V trimming: 1 base; J trimming: 5 bases; junction bases outside the gene matches: 12. Per the germline V gene, CDR1 is DFQATT and CDR2 is SNEGSKA (reference sequence). The CDR3 is made up of 16 amino acids. The CDR3 DNA sequence: TGCAGTGCTAGAGGGGACAGGTCCACCGCGGGTTATGGCTACACCTTC. The encoded protein is CSARGDRSTAGYGYTF.

The sample holds many counts of this clonotype. V usage is TRBV6-5 and J usage is TRBJ1-6; D is undetermined. The CDR3 totals 14 residues. Germline CDR1 is MNHEY and CDR2 is SVGAGI. The V end was cut by 0 bases, the J end by 15 bases, with 15 bases between. CDR3 loop: CASSYSGEPTVLHF. In DNA form, the CDR3 reads TGTGCCAGCAGTTACTCAGGAGAGCCCACAGTCCTCCACTTT.

V and J are TRBV6-1 and TRBJ2-5; D tentatively fits TRBD1 or TRBD2 (5 bases each). This CDR3 contains 15 residues. Trimming stripped 10 bases from V and 5 bases from J, with 23 bases between. From germline, CDR1 is MNHNS and CDR2 SASEGT. The CDR3 DNA reads TGTGCCATCACCCTGGGGGTACCCCGACGGGAGACCCAGTACTTC. This translates into CAITLGVPRRETQYF.

This chain uses TRBV6-2 or TRBV6-3 with TRBJ2-5; D remains ambiguous. Trimming removed 7 bases from V and 2 bases from J, with 5 bases in between. CDR1 MNHEY and CDR2 SVGEGT come from the germline V gene. This CDR3 has 11 amino acids. The CDR3 DNA reads TGTGCCAGCAAAAAGCAAGAGACCCAGTACTTC. It yields the protein CASKKQETQYF.

This clonotype has at least ten counts. The chain employs TRBV27 and TRBJ2-7, with D perhaps TRBD1 (5 bases). The germline V and J ends were trimmed by 0 bases and 6 bases, with 9 bases remaining between them. This CDR3 comprises 13 residues. Germline CDR1 MNHEY, CDR2 SMNVEV (reference sequence). CDR3 nucleotide sequence: TGTGCCAGCAGTTTATCCCAGGGAACCGAGCAGTACTTC. The encoded protein is CASSLSQGTEQYF.

This clonotype has a count of ten or more. The V gene is TRBV5-1, the J gene TRBJ1-1, with TRBD1 as a possible D gene (5 bases). The CDR3 sequence is 14 residues long. The V gene's germline CDR1 is SGHRS and CDR2 YFSETQ. V lost 2 bases and J lost 7, with 15 bases in between. The CDR3 DNA follows: TGCGCCAGCAGCTTCACCTTTGGGGCAAATGAAGCTTTCTTT. Translation gives CASSFTFGANEAFF.

For this clonotype: The junction does not match germline at one end; this may be a read error. This chain uses TRBV4-1 with TRBJ2-2; 7 positions agree with TRBD1. The germline CDR1 and CDR2 sequences are MGHRA and YSYEKL. The CDR3 loop spans 15 amino acids. CDR3 residues: CASGETGTNTGELLF. The CDR3 nucleotides are TGCGCCAGCGGGGAGACAGGGACGAACACCGGGGAGCTGTTGTTT.

This clonotype came up a few times. The chain recombines TRBV18 with TRBJ2-7; D remains unclear. The V and J ends lost 1 base and 6 bases respectively, with 19 bases between them. The CDR3 is 16 residues long. Germline V CDR1 and CDR2: KGHSH, LQKENI. CDR3 DNA: TGTGCCAGCTCACCACGGCTCTTTAGTACGTGGGCCGAGCAGTACTTC. This encodes CASSPRLFSTWAEQYF.

This clonotype was seen ten or more times. The chain employs TRBV11-1 and TRBJ2-7; unclear D gene. CDR3 length: 16 residues. Trimming cost V 4 bases and J 0 bases, with 16 bases left between them. Germline CDR1 is SGHAT and CDR2 is FQDESV (reference sequence). The CDR3 spells CASSSLRDLSSYEQYF. CDR3 coding DNA: TGTGCCAGCAGCTCCCTCCGAGACCTGAGCTCCTACGAGCAGTACTTC.

This clonotype came up many times. The rearrangement links TRBV25-1 to TRBJ1-1, with 8 nucleotides matching TRBD1. Germline CDR1 and CDR2: MGHDK and SYGVNS. The trim removed 4 bases at V and 3 bases at J, leaving 10 bases unmatched. This CDR3 spans 16 amino acids. The CDR3 sequence: CASSGRTGWDYTEAFF. The CDR3 DNA is TGTGCCAGCAGTGGTAGGACAGGGTGGGATTACACTGAAGCTTTCTTT.

This clonotype was seen many times. The rearrangement links TRBV5-1 to TRBJ2-5, with 8 bases lining up with TRBD2. The CDR3 is 15 amino acids. Germline CDR1 is SGHRS and CDR2 is YFSETQ. V shed 2 bases and J 4 bases; nucleotides not matched to a gene: 7. In DNA form, the CDR3 reads TGCGCCAGCAGCTTCCTTCGTGCGGGGGGAGAGACCCAGTACTTC. Protein product: CASSFLRAGGETQYF.

There are many counts of this clonotype. The chain has TRBV12-5 and TRBJ1-1; D unclear. The germline V gene has CDR1 LGHNT and CDR2 FRNRAP. Trimming cost V 8 bases and J 2 bases, with 12 bases left between them. The CDR3 contains 13 residues. In DNA form, the CDR3 reads TGTGCTAGTCAACTCTTGGTAAACACTGAAGCTTTCTTT. Amino acids: CASQLLVNTEAFF.

This clonotype was detected many times. The rearrangement uses TRBV12-3 or TRBV12-4 and TRBJ1-5; perhaps TRBD1 as D (6 bases). The CDR3 covers 16 residues. Trimming cost V 5 bases and J 0 bases, with 14 bases left between them. CDR3: CASSPYGDNSNQPQHF. CDR3 DNA sequence: TGTGCCAGCAGTCCATACGGGGACAATAGCAATCAGCCCCAGCATTTT.

This clonotype appeared many times. The chain employs TRBV28 and TRBJ1-5; TRBD1 aligns across 8 bases. The CDR3 spans 17 residues. CDR1 is MDHEN and CDR2 is SYDVKM in the germline V gene. V lost 3 bases, J lost 0 bases, and 7 bases stayed unmatched. CDR3 residues: CASSLGQVLYSNQPQHF. The CDR3 bases are TGTGCCAGCAGTTTGGGACAGGTCCTCTATAGCAATCAGCCCCAGCATTTT.

This clonotype was recorded many times. This sequence joins TRBV11-1 and TRBJ2-7; no clear D gene. The CDR3 consists of 18 residues. CDR1 SGHAT and CDR2 FQDESV come from the germline V gene (reference sequence). Trimming cost V 5 bases and J 6 bases, with 29 bases left between them. Here the CDR3 reads CASSRRVLKASIWGEQYF. In DNA, the CDR3 is TGTGCCAGCAGCCGAAGGGTTTTGAAGGCATCCATTTGGGGCGAGCAGTACTTC.

This chain joins TRBV30 and TRBJ1-2, with 9 bases matching TRBD1. With V trimmed by 3 bases and J by 8 bases, 7 bases remained unmatched. The germline V gene encodes CDR1 GTSNPN and CDR2 SVGIG (reference sequence). There are 13 residues in the CDR3. As DNA, the CDR3 is TGTGCCTGGAGACTACAGGGGGCACAGGGCTACACCTTC. Translated, it gives CAWRLQGAQGYTF.

This clonotype was counted ten times or more. The genes are TRBV15 and TRBJ1-2, with 10 nucleotides matching TRBD1. Germline assignment: CDR1 LNHNV and CDR2 YYDKDF (reference sequence). V shed 5 bases and J 3 bases; nucleotides not matched to a gene: 9. The CDR3 spans 16 residues. The CDR3 loop is CATSPHKTGGDYGYTF. CDR3 bases: TGTGCCACCAGCCCGCATAAGACAGGGGGCGACTATGGCTACACCTTC.

This clonotype was counted at least ten times. The CDR3 bases are TGTGCCAGCAGCTTAGAGACAGGGGGCAAAACTGAAGCTTTCTTT. It is translated as CASSLETGGKTEAFF. This rearrangement joins TRBV11-3 to TRBJ1-1, with 10 bases aligning to TRBD1. Germline CDR1 reads SGHNT; CDR2 reads YENEEA. The CDR3 sequence is 15 residues long. The V and J ends lost 0 bases and 5 bases, in that order; junction bases with no gene match: 3. The full variable domain, completed using reference TRBV11-3 and TRBJ1-1, is EAGVVQSPRYKIIEKKQPVAFWCNPISGHNTLYWYLQNLGQGPELLIRYENEEAVDDSQLPKDRFSAERLKGVDSTLKIQPAELGDSAVYLCASSLETGGKTEAFFGQGTRLTVV.

The CDR3 region is CASSLRTANSPLHF. CDR3 sequence (DNA): TGCGCCAGCAGCTTGAGGACAGCTAATTCACCCCTCCACTTT. The chain couples TRBV5-1 to TRBJ1-6, with a tentative D call TRBD1 (6 bases). Germline V gene sequence: CDR1 SGHRS, CDR2 YFSETQ. This CDR3 contains 14 residues. Trimming shortened V by 1 base and J by 6 bases, and 8 bases separated the two germline ends.

This clonotype appeared many times. It is likely a read error, because the conserved phenylalanine at the end of the CDR3 is missing. The V gene is TRBV28, the J gene TRBJ1-6; D not certain. Germline lookup yields CDR1 MDHEN and CDR2 SYDVKM. V was pared by 2 bases and J by 10 bases, with 3 bases between. The CDR3 has 11 amino acids. The DNA for the CDR3 is TGTGCCAGCAGTTTAGGGTCACCCCTCCACGTT. Encoded protein: CASSLGSPLHV.

This clonotype was counted at least ten times. J is TRBJ2-4 and V is TRBV27; D is perhaps TRBD1 (6 bases). The germline CDR1 and CDR2 sequences are MNHEY and SMNVEV (reference sequence). Trimming took off 3 bases at V and 0 bases at J, with 9 bases between the two ends. The CDR3 is 15 amino acids. In nucleotides, the CDR3 is TGTGCCAGCAGTTTGGGGGCGACAGCCAAAAACATTCAGTACTTC. This codes for CASSLGATAKNIQYF.

At least ten counts were recorded for this clonotype. This rearrangement joins TRBV12-3 or TRBV12-4 to TRBJ2-7, with TRBD2 matching 14 bases. This CDR3 is 15 amino acids long. V lost 5 bases and J lost 6; bases outside the gene matches: 6. As DNA, the CDR3 is TGTGCCAGCAGTCTGGGACTAGCGGGAGCTCTCGAGCAGTACTTC. Its translation: CASSLGLAGALEQYF.

This clonotype was seen ten or more times. The chain has TRBV27 and TRBJ1-1; TRBD1 matches at 9 bases. V trimming: 10 bases; J trimming: 7 bases; junction bases outside the gene matches: 13. CDR1 is MNHEY, CDR2 SMNVEV, per germline (reference sequence). CDR3 length: 14 residues. CDR3 DNA sequence: TGTGCCACCCATACAGGGGGCGAGTCCAGTGAAGCTTTCTTT. Its protein is CATHTGGESSEAFF.

This clonotype was counted ten times or more. The chain employs TRBV7-2 and TRBJ2-5; the match to TRBD2 covers 13 bases. The CDR3 extends over 17 amino acids. Germline V CDR1 and CDR2: SGHTA, FQGNSA. J was trimmed by 1 base and V by 0 bases; bases with no gene match: 2. CDR3 sequence: CASSLARTSGGQETQYF. CDR3 bases: TGTGCCAGCAGCTTAGCCAGGACTAGCGGGGGCCAAGAGACCCAGTACTTC.

This clonotype was detected ten times or more. This chain connects TRBV30 to TRBJ1-1; D possibly corresponds to TRBD1 (5 bases). V was cut by 1 base and J by 3 bases, with 12 bases left in between. Germline values: CDR1 GTSNPN, CDR2 SVGIG (reference sequence). The CDR3 contains 14 residues. The CDR3 sequence: CAWSGGSVDTEAFF. The CDR3, as DNA: TGTGCCTGGAGTGGGGGGTCAGTAGACACTGAAGCTTTCTTT.

This clonotype has at least ten counts. This sequence joins TRBV6-1 and TRBJ1-1; D not certain. CDR3 length equals 15 residues. In germline, CDR1 is MNHNS, CDR2 SASEGT. Trimming took off 4 bases at V and 10 bases at J, with 22 bases between the two ends. The CDR3 protein is CASSGGDMNERGAFF. The CDR3 region has the DNA TGTGCCAGCAGTGGAGGAGACATGAACGAACGGGGAGCTTTCTTT.

In this sample, this clonotype turned up many times. J is TRBJ1-2 and V is TRBV30; D remains ambiguous. The CDR3 extends over 15 amino acids. Trimming shortened V by 5 bases and J by 0 bases, and 16 bases separated the two germline ends. The V gene's germline CDR1 is GTSNPN and CDR2 SVGIG (reference sequence). CDR3 protein: CAWAPGDFPNYGYTF. In DNA, the CDR3 is TGTGCCTGGGCGCCTGGAGATTTTCCTAACTATGGCTACACCTTC.